This T cell receptor beta chain was identified during a study of T cells in Graves' hyperthyroidism and ophthalmopathy. Findings of the study overall: Blood also held most thyroid clonotypes expanded beyond 0.001.

Trimming pared 5 bases from V and 2 bases from J, leaving 23 bases between. The V gene's germline CDR1 is MNHNS and CDR2 SASEGT. The CDR3 has 18 residues. The investigators amplified TCR beta CDR3 regions from RNA transcripts. The HTBI primer set drove a first-round RT-PCR of the TCR CDR3. Each CDR3 protein gets one entry after TCRdb re-called the multiplex PCR reads with MiXCR. The sample records 200,000 to 250,000 distinct CDR3 sequences, over 15% being singletons. This clonotype has a count of ten or more. Its antigen is not identified. The chain links TRBV6-1 to TRBJ2-3; unclear D gene. The receptor was derived from a man over 45 with Graves' hyperthyroidism. Sequenced sample: blood. The CDR3, as DNA: TGTGCCAGCAGTTTACTTGGGCTTGTGAGCGCCAACACAGATACGCAGTATTTT. The encoded protein is CASSLLGLVSANTDTQYF.